The T cell receptor (beta chain) described here comes from a study of blood T cell repertoires in COVID-19. Study details: Some COVID-19 samples were acute and others convalescent; all came from the United States, Italy and Spain. PBMCs, B-cell-depleted T cells, or T cells provided the cDNA or gDNA that made up the material.

Germline V lookup: CDR1 SGHTA, CDR2 FQGNSA. V lost 2 bases to trimming and J lost 0 bases, with 14 bases between them. This CDR3 has 17 residues. Authors' data handling: Nucleated cell counts were estimated from reference gene primer amplification. Libraries were prepared by immunoSEQ multiplex PCR; TCRdb keeps only in-frame clonotypes and omits some of them. D and trimming were read from the DNA, whereas the V and J calls and clone size are those reported in that table. The table lists 140,000 or so clones, about 85% of them singletons, with about 2.5% in the top ten. This TCR came from a human donor with acute or convalescent COVID-19. The donor label of this sample is uncertain. The V and J genes are TRBV7-2 and TRBJ1-5; D is ambiguous. Sequencing used peripheral blood. CDR3: CASSLRVSGSSNQPQHF. In DNA form, the CDR3 reads TGTGCCAGCAGCTTAAGAGTGTCCGGGAGTAGCAATCAGCCCCAGCATTTT.